The present T cell receptor (beta chain) was sequenced within a study of cytomegalovirus exposure and HLA in healthy donors. Primers included in the PCR were 60 Vbeta and 13 Jbeta primers. Only in-frame clones appear in the TCRdb table, and some are missing; sequencing was by immunoSEQ multiplex PCR. The table lists approximately 300,000 clones, about four fifths of them singletons, with more than 1.5% in the top ten. In this sample, this clone turned up once. CDR3 size: 15 residues. Germline CDR1 reads SGHTA; CDR2 reads FQGTGA. V was shortened by 1 base and J by 1 base, with 10 bases between the two germline ends.

Sequences were obtained from PBMCs. The rearrangement links TRBV7-3 to TRBJ2-5, with D uncertain. The sequence was obtained from a woman in her thirties or forties in good health and CMV-seropositive. The DNA for the CDR3 is TGTGCCAGCAGCTTAATCCCAGGCTTCCAAGAGACCCAGTACTTC. Protein: CASSLIPGFQETQYF.